This entry describes one T cell receptor (beta chain). CDR1 MDHEN and CDR2 SYDVKM come from the germline V gene. The CDR3 totals 15 residues. With 4 bases removed from V and 12 bases from J, the gap between germline ends came to 22 bases. As for time point: after neoadjuvant nivolumab, at surgical resection. Clones were sequenced by immunoSEQ multiplex PCR, and TCRdb holds only the in-frame ones, with some missing. The sample has 14,000 or so clones; around three quarters are singletons. The data are from a study of neoadjuvant anti-PD-1 for oral cavity cancer. The specimen was PBMCs, collected after nivolumab (anti-PD-1) treatment. This TCR derives from a person aged 35 to 85 with oral cavity squamous cell carcinoma. The chain recombines TRBV28 with TRBJ1-5; a weak D match, TRBD1 (5 bases). CDR3 DNA sequence: TGTGCCAGCAGTTCCTCGGGACCGAACATCTTTGGCCAGCATTTT. The encoded protein is CASSSSGPNIFGQHF.